Below are 32 T cell receptor beta chains sequenced from a single sample in a study of T cells in women clearing cervical HPV infection. Here immunoSEQ multiplex PCR was the method, and the copy in TCRdb shows in-frame clones only, minus some. The sample table includes about 31,000 clones. Sequencing used blood buffy coat. These receptors came from a woman aged 18 to 75 with a cervical HPV16 infection that either progressed to CIN3+ or cleared (not recorded which).

Note on this clone: The read is 3 residues too short to cover the CDR3 end, so that end is filled in from the germline J gene. The chain links TRBV5-6 to TRBJ2-2; tentative D call: TRBD2 (6 bases). There are 15 residues in the CDR3. The germline gives CDR1 SGHDT, CDR2 YYEEEE. The CDR3 DNA, read in part, is TGTGCCAGCTGGCCTGCGGGGATGTATAATTCACCG. It yields the protein CASWPAGMYNSP. In full, the CDR3 is CASWPAGMYNSPLFF.

Notes on this clone: The CDR3 end lies 3 residues beyond the end of the read and is filled in from the germline J gene. The sample holds other DNA sequences that translate to the same CDR3. The rearrangement links TRBV6-2 or TRBV6-3 to TRBJ1-3; 7 bases map to TRBD1. Germline loops: CDR1 MNHEY, CDR2 SVGEGT. The CDR3 runs 14 residues. After removal of 6 bases from V and 4 bases from J, the junction contained 6 bases not matched to a gene. The CDR3 here is CASRRTGAGNTIYF. Partial CDR3 DNA: TGTGCCAGCAGAAGAACAGGGGCCGGAAACACC.

Notes on this clone: The CDR3 end falls 3 residues outside the read, so it is completed with the germline J gene. This rearrangement joins TRBV11-2 to TRBJ1-1; D is unclear. The germline V gene has CDR1 SGHAT and CDR2 FQNNGV. The length of the CDR3 is 13 residues. Trimming stripped 1 base from V and 1 base from J, with 4 bases between. The CDR3 loop reads CASSLGANTEAFF. Incomplete CDR3 DNA: TGTGCCAGCAGCTTAGGCGCGAACACTGAA.

Turning to this clone: The sequence runs out 3 residues before the end of the CDR3; the remainder is reconstructed from the germline J gene. The chain uses TRBV5-1 and TRBJ1-4; weak D call: TRBD1 (5 bases). Germline CDR1 SGHRS, CDR2 YFSETQ. The length of the CDR3 is 15 residues. The CDR3 spells CASSPSASGANVLFF. Partial CDR3 DNA: TGCGCCAGCAGCCCCTCGGCCTCTGGGGCCAACGTA.

Notes on this clone: One end of the junction does not line up with germline, which may come from a read error. The read ends 3 residues early relative to the CDR3; the germline J gene fills the gap. The sample has other DNA sequences that encode this CDR3 too. The chain couples TRBV5-1 to TRBJ1-3, with a weak D call TRBD1 (6 bases). CDR3 length: 16 amino acids. Per the germline V gene, CDR1 is SGHRS and CDR2 is YFSETQ. This CDR3 reads CASSVLQGGSGNTIYF. The CDR3 bases that were read are TGCGCCAGCAGTGTACTACAGGGAGGCTCTGGAAACACA.

Note on this clone: The read ends 3 residues before the CDR3 terminus; that terminus is restored from the germline J gene. The V and J genes are TRBV18 and TRBJ1-1; no clear D gene. The germline gives CDR1 KGHSH, CDR2 LQKENI. Trimming took 2 bases from V and 3 from J, leaving 4 bases between them. The CDR3 has 12 residues. The CDR3 region is CASSPRDTEAFF. CDR3 DNA, as far as it was read: TGTGCCAGCTCACCAAGGGACACTGAA.

With respect to this clone: The CDR3 extends 3 residues past the end of the read, so its final part is completed from the germline J gene. The genes are TRBV5-1 and TRBJ1-6, with D hard to call. CDR1 and CDR2 from the germline V gene are SGHRS and YFSETQ. There are 17 residues in the CDR3. V lost 0 bases and J 5 bases, leaving 15 bases between the germline ends. CDR3 DNA, as far as it was read: TGCGCCAGCAGCTTGGGTCCGCAGGACTTCGATAATTCACCC. As protein: CASSLGPQDFDNSP. The whole CDR3 region reads CASSLGPQDFDNSPLHF.

Remarks on this clone: Read data end 3 residues before the CDR3 end; the end is taken from the germline J gene. The rearrangement uses TRBV29-1 and TRBJ1-2; 8 nucleotides line up with TRBD1. J was trimmed by 0 bases and V by 6 bases; bases with no gene match: 6. CDR1 and CDR2 from the germline V gene are SQVTM and ANQGSEA. The CDR3 is made up of 14 amino acids. Incomplete CDR3 DNA: TGCAGCGTGGGGGACAGGTTGTCTAACTATGGC. Translating it yields CSVGDRLSNYG. The whole CDR3 reads CSVGDRLSNYGYTF.

Details on this clone: The CDR3 is cut off 3 residues early in the read; its end comes from the germline J gene. This chain joins TRBV29-1 and TRBJ1-1, with 7 bases aligning to TRBD1. With V trimmed by 6 bases and J by 5 bases, 9 bases remained unmatched. CDR1 is SQVTM and CDR2 is ANQGSEA in the germline V gene. This CDR3 has 13 amino acids. Incomplete CDR3 DNA: TGCAGCGTCGTCAGGGGGAGCGCGACTGAA. It yields the protein CSVVRGSATE. The entire CDR3 protein reads CSVVRGSATEAFF. Looking up the rest from reference TRBV29-1 and TRBJ1-1 gives the full variable domain: SAVISQKPSRDICQRGTSLTIQCQVDSQVTMMFWYRQQPGQSLTLIATANQGSEATYESGFVIDKFPISRPNLTFSTLTVSNMSPEDSSIYLCSVVRGSATEAFFGQGTRLTVV.

Comment on this clone: The read ends 3 residues early relative to the CDR3; the germline J gene fills the gap. The chain employs TRBV20-1 and TRBJ1-5, with a weak D call TRBD1 (6 bases). V gave up 6 bases and J gave up 2 bases, with 14 bases separating them. This CDR3 region has 14 residues. Per the germline V gene, CDR1 is DFQATT and CDR2 is SNEGSKA (reference sequence). The CDR3 here is CSASQGLGNQPQHF. The DNA read from the CDR3 is TGCAGTGCCTCCCAGGGGTTGGGCAATCAGCCC.

The DNA read from the CDR3 is TGTGCCAGTAGTACCCGGGACAGCTATGGT. It codes for CASSTRDSYG. The entire CDR3 protein is CASSTRDSYGQYF. This rearrangement joins TRBV19 to TRBJ2-4; 7 nucleotides line up with TRBD1. The DNA ends 3 residues before the CDR3 does, and the rest of the CDR3 is filled in from the germline J gene. This CDR3 spans 13 amino acids. The germline CDR1 and CDR2 sequences are LNHDA and SQIVND (reference sequence). Variable domain in full (rest from reference TRBV19 and TRBJ2-4): DGGITQSPKYLFRKEGQNVTLSCEQNLNHDAMYWYRQDPGQGLRLIYYSQIVNDFQKGDIAEGYSVSREKKESFPLTVTSAQKNPTAFYLCASSTRDSYGQYFGAGTRLSVL.

Details on this clone: The sequence runs out 3 residues before the end of the CDR3; the remainder is reconstructed from the germline J gene. The chain uses TRBV5-1 and TRBJ1-4, with unresolved D. Germline CDR1 and CDR2: SGHRS and YFSETQ. The CDR3 has 14 residues. CDR3 sequence: CASSPNSYNSPLFF. The sequenced part of the CDR3 DNA is TGCGCCAGCAGCCCGAACTCCTATAATTCACCA. Full variable domain (remainder filled in from reference TRBV5-1 and TRBJ1-4): KAGVTQTPRYLIKTRGQQVTLSCSPISGHRSVSWYQQTPGQGLQFLFEYFSETQRNKGNFPGRFSGRQFSNSRSEMNVSTLELGDSALYLCASSPNSYNSPLFFGSGTQLSVL.

With respect to this clone: The CDR3 end is not reached by the read, which stops 3 residues before it; the germline J gene fills it in. This chain joins TRBV20-1 and TRBJ1-4; 7 nucleotides align to TRBD1. The CDR3 spans 16 residues. Germline loops: CDR1 DFQATT, CDR2 SNEGSKA (reference sequence). Incomplete CDR3 DNA: TGCAGTGCTAGCAGGGGGAGTGGGGCCGTGGATTCACCA. Its translation is CSASRGSGAVDSP. The full CDR3 is CSASRGSGAVDSPLFF.

Details on this clone: The read comes to an end 3 residues before the CDR3 does, leaving the germline J gene to fill in the end. The V gene is TRBV7-9, the J gene TRBJ2-5; the D gene is possibly TRBD1 (6 bases). Trimming removed 5 bases at V and 2 bases at J, with 15 bases between. Germline V CDR1 and CDR2: SEHNR, FQNEAQ (reference sequence). This CDR3 region has 15 residues. Incomplete CDR3 DNA: TGTGCCAGCAGCCGTCTGGGACAAGTACAAGAGACC. The encoded protein is CASSRLGQVQET. The whole CDR3 region reads CASSRLGQVQETQYF.

About this clone: The observed sequence ends 3 residues before the CDR3 terminus, with the missing tail filled in from the germline J gene. V gene TRBV20-1 combines with J gene TRBJ1-2; D might be TRBD1 (6 bases). V was pared by 3 bases and J by 3 bases, with 14 bases between. Per the germline V gene, CDR1 is DFQATT and CDR2 is SNEGSKA (reference sequence). This CDR3 is 14 amino acids long. Partial CDR3 DNA: TGCAGTGCTAGGAACCGGGACAACTACTATGGC. Translation gives CSARNRDNYYG. The entire CDR3 protein reads CSARNRDNYYGYTF.

As to this clone: The read gets to within 3 residues of the CDR3 end, and the germline J gene fills in the rest. The chain uses TRBV10-3 and TRBJ1-2; maybe TRBD1 (6 bases). Germline CDR1 is ENHRY and CDR2 is SYGVKD. CDR3 size: 14 residues. The CDR3 loop is CAISELGTSVGYTF. Partial CDR3 DNA: TGTGCCATCAGTGAGCTAGGGACATCCGTAGGC.

As concerns this clone: The read ends 3 residues before the CDR3 terminus; that terminus is restored from the germline J gene. The chain couples TRBV2 to TRBJ1-2; the match to TRBD1 covers 7 bases. The CDR3 length is 13 residues. V lost 8 bases and J lost 2; bases outside the gene matches: 5. Germline V gene data show CDR1 as SNHLY and CDR2 as FYNNEI. The DNA read from the CDR3 is TGTGCCAGCCAACCGGGACAGAACTATGGC. This encodes CASQPGQNYG. The complete CDR3 reads CASQPGQNYGYTF.

Comments on this clone: The germline gene is not matched at one end of the junction; a read error may be the cause. The sequenced part of the CDR3 DNA is TGTGCCAGTAGTGGCCGGACTCCCATCCTGTACCAAGGGACC. Translating gives CASSGRTPILYQGT. The CDR3 in full is CASSGRTPILYQGTQYF. The gene calls are TRBV19 and TRBJ2-5; tentatively, D is TRBD2 (5 bases). The read finishes 3 residues shy of the CDR3 end, and the germline J gene is used to complete it. CDR3 length: 17 amino acids. The germline gives CDR1 LNHDA, CDR2 SQIVND (reference sequence).

In regard to this clone: The read finishes 3 residues shy of the CDR3 end, and the germline J gene is used to complete it. The chain links TRBV10-1 to TRBJ2-1; a possible D gene is TRBD1 (6 bases). This CDR3 is 15 amino acids long. Trimming cost V 5 bases and J 9 bases, with 20 bases left between them. Germline-derived CDR1 and CDR2 are WNHNN and SYGVQD (reference sequence). Incomplete CDR3 DNA: TGCGCCAGCAGTCCAAGGGGACGGAAACAGGGTGAG. It codes for CASSPRGRKQGE. The full CDR3 is CASSPRGRKQGEQFF.

Notes on this clone: The read ends 3 residues before the CDR3 terminus; that terminus is restored from the germline J gene. The chain links TRBV5-1 to TRBJ2-3, with D tentatively TRBD1 (6 bases). CDR1 and CDR2 from the germline V gene are SGHRS and YFSETQ. The CDR3 loop spans 15 amino acids. CDR3 bases read: TGCGCCAGCAGCTTTCGAGGGGACAACCAAGAGACG. Amino acid sequence: CASSFRGDNQET. The whole CDR3 sequence reads CASSFRGDNQETQYF.

Comments on this clone: Sequencing ends 3 residues short of the CDR3 end; the germline J gene provides the rest. The rearrangement joins TRBV20-1 to TRBJ2-7, with 9 bases aligning to TRBD1. The germline V gene encodes CDR1 DFQATT and CDR2 SNEGSKA (reference sequence). This CDR3 region has 16 residues. J gave up 1 base and V 6 bases, and 13 bases lay outside the gene matches. The sequenced part of the CDR3 DNA is TGCAGTGCCCCAGGGACAGGGAGGAAGTGGTCCTACGAG. Amino acid sequence: CSAPGTGRKWSYE. The CDR3 reads in full as CSAPGTGRKWSYEQYF.

By frequency, this clone is medium-sized. With the read ending 3 residues before the CDR3 end, the germline J gene is used to fill in that end. The chain recombines TRBV29-1 with TRBJ1-1; D is undetermined. From germline, CDR1 is SQVTM and CDR2 ANQGSEA. There are 11 residues in the CDR3. The sequenced CDR3 bases are TGCAGCGTTGAATGGAGGGCAGGA. Protein sequence: CSVEWRAG. The CDR3 in its entirety is CSVEWRAGAFF.

Details on this clone: The read falls 3 residues short of the CDR3 end, and the missing part is taken from the germline J gene. This chain joins TRBV19 and TRBJ2-3; D perhaps matches TRBD1 (5 bases). The CDR3 extends over 14 amino acids. Germline CDR1 and CDR2: LNHDA and SQIVND (reference sequence). V lost 4 bases to trimming and J lost 4 bases, with 12 bases between them. The CDR3 spells CASSTQGGADTQYF. The CDR3 DNA, read in part, is TGTGCCAGTAGTACCCAGGGTGGCGCAGATACG.

Partial CDR3 DNA: TGTGCCAGCAGCCAAGGCGTTAACATT. Its protein is CASSQGVNI. The whole CDR3 region reads CASSQGVNIQYF. This chain links TRBV14 with TRBJ2-4; D is undetermined. Read data end 3 residues before the CDR3 end; the end is taken from the germline J gene. The CDR3 sequence is 12 residues long. Per the germline V gene, CDR1 is SGHDN and CDR2 is FVKESK. Trimming left V 1 base short and J 7 bases short, with 5 bases between.

Concerning this clone itself: The read terminates 3 residues ahead of where the CDR3 ends, so the germline J gene completes it. The chain uses TRBV4-2 and TRBJ2-2, with 13 bases fitting TRBD2. The germline gives CDR1 LGHNA, CDR2 YNFKEQ. The CDR3 loop spans 17 amino acids. The trim removed 4 bases at V and 0 bases at J, leaving 2 bases unmatched. The CDR3: CASSRTSGGPNTGELFF. The CDR3 bases that were read are TGTGCCAGCAGCCGGACTAGCGGGGGCCCGAACACCGGGGAG.

The sequenced CDR3 bases are TGTGCCAGCAGTTACTCTCATTATACTAGTTCCGAC. It yields the protein CASSYSHYTSSD. The complete CDR3 protein is CASSYSHYTSSDYTF. The rearrangement uses TRBV6-2 or TRBV6-3 and TRBJ1-2; D call uncertain. The read ends 3 residues shy of where the CDR3 ends; the end is completed using the germline J gene. The germline V gene encodes CDR1 MNHEY and CDR2 SVGEGT. The CDR3 runs to 15 residues.

Concerning this clone itself: The read comes to an end 3 residues before the CDR3 does, leaving the germline J gene to fill in the end. The genes are TRBV29-1 and TRBJ1-4; D ambiguous. Germline V lookup: CDR1 SQVTM, CDR2 ANQGSEA. The CDR3 sequence is 14 residues long. The CDR3 here is CSATGLGLNSELFF. The sequenced part of the CDR3 DNA is TGCAGCGCTACCGGACTGGGATTGAATTCGGAA.

For this clone: The read ends 3 residues early relative to the CDR3; the germline J gene fills the gap. This chain uses TRBV5-1 with TRBJ1-2; D may be TRBD1 (5 bases). CDR1 is SGHRS, CDR2 YFSETQ, per germline. V shed 4 bases and J shed 2 bases, with 15 bases lying between them. The CDR3 sequence is 15 residues long. The DNA read from the CDR3 is TGCGCCAGCAGCCGGTCGGACATCTCGAACTATGGC. This sequence encodes CASSRSDISNYG. In full, the CDR3 is CASSRSDISNYGYTF.

Details on this clone: The read stops 3 residues short of the end of the CDR3; the missing end is completed from the germline J gene. J is TRBJ1-1 and V is TRBV6-1; weak D call: TRBD1 (6 bases). The CDR3 loop spans 14 amino acids. Germline V gives CDR1 MNHNS, CDR2 SASEGT. The CDR3 protein is CASSEDRVRETAFF. The part of the CDR3 DNA that was read is TGTGCCAGCAGTGAAGACAGGGTCCGTGAGACA.

About this clone: Sequencing ends 3 residues short of the CDR3 end; the germline J gene provides the rest. The chain is built from TRBV7-9 and TRBJ2-7, with D perhaps TRBD1 (6 bases). Trimming stripped 10 bases from V and 3 bases from J, with 16 bases between. The CDR3 sequence is 13 residues long. Per germline, CDR1 SEHNR and CDR2 FQNEAQ (reference sequence). CDR3 bases read: TGTGCCATCGAGGGGACATTGTACTACGAG. Protein: CAIEGTLYYE. The whole CDR3 protein is CAIEGTLYYEQYF. Drawing the rest from reference TRBV7-9 and TRBJ2-7, the complete variable domain is DTGVSQNPRHKITKRGQNVTFRCDPISEHNRLYWYRQTLGQGPEFLTYFQNEAQLEKSRLLSDRFSAERPKGSFSTLEIQRTEQGDSAMYLCAIEGTLYYEQYFGPGTRLTVT.

Note on this clone: Read sequence stops 3 residues before the CDR3 end, and the germline J gene provides the missing end. This sequence joins TRBV10-2 and TRBJ1-2; tentatively, D is TRBD1 (5 bases). The CDR3 contains 16 residues. The germline V gene has CDR1 WSHSY and CDR2 SAAADI. CDR3 loop: CASSGMGGGTKETYTF. CDR3 DNA, as far as it was read: TGCGCCAGCAGTGGCATGGGCGGGGGGACGAAAGAGACC.

CDR3 protein: CASSPSKGQGDTGELFF. The covered CDR3 bases are TGTGCCAGCTCACCATCGAAGGGACAGGGGGACACCGGGGAG. V is TRBV18 and J is TRBJ2-2; TRBD1 agrees at 11 bases. The sequenced fragment ends 3 residues before the CDR3 boundary, so the rest is inferred from the germline J gene. The V gene's germline CDR1 is KGHSH and CDR2 LQKENI. The CDR3 totals 17 residues. V shed 2 bases, J shed 3 bases, and the junction held 5 bases outside the gene matches.